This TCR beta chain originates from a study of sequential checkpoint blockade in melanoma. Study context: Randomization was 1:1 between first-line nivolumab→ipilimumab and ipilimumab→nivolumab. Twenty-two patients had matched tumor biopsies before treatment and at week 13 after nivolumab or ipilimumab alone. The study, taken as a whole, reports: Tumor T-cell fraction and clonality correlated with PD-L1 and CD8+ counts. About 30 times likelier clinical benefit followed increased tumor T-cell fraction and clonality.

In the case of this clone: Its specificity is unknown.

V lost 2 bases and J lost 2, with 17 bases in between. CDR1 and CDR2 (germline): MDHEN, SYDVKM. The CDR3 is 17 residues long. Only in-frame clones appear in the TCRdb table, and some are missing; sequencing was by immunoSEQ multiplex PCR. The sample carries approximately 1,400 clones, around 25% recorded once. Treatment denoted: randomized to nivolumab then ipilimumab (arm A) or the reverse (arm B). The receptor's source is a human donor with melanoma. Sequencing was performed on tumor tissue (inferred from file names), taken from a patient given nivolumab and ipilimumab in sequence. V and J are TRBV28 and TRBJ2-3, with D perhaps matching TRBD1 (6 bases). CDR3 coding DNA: TGTGCCAGCAGTTTAGCCCAAGAAGGGGGTTACACAGATACGCAGTATTTT. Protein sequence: CASSLAQEGGYTDTQYF.